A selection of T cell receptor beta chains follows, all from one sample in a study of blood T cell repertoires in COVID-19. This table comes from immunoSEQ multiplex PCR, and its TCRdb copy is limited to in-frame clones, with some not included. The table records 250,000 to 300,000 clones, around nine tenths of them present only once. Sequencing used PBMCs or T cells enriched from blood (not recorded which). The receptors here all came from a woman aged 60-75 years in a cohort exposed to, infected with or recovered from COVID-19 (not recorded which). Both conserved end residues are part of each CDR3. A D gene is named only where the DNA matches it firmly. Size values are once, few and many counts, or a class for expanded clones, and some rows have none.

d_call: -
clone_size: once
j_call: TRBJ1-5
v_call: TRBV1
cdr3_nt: TGCACCAGCAGCAGAAATGGGACAGGGGCCAATCAGCCCCAGCATTTT
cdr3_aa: CTSSRNGTGANQPQHF

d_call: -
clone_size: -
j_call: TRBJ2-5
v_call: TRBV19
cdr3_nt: TGTGCCAGTAGTATGAGAACAGCAGCACAAGAGACCCAGTACTTC
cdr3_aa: CASSMRTAAQETQYF

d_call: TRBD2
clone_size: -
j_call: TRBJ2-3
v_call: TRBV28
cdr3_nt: TGTGCCAGCAGTCTAGCGGGAGACAGCACAGATACGCAGTATTTT
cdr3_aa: CASSLAGDSTDTQYF

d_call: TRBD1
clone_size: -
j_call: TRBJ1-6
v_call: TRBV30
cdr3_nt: TGTGCCTGGAGTATACAGGGGACATATAATTCACCCCTCCACTTT
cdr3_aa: CAWSIQGTYNSPLHF

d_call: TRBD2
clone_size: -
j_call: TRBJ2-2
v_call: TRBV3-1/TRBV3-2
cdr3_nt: TGTGCCAGCAGTAGGCTTTTGGGACTAGCGGGAGTTTCGGCTGCCGGGGAGCTGTTTTTT
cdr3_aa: CASSRLLGLAGVSAAGELFF

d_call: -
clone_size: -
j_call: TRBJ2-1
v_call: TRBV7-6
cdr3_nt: TGTGCCAGCAGCTTAGACCGGAATGAGCAGTTCTTC
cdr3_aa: CASSLDRNEQFF

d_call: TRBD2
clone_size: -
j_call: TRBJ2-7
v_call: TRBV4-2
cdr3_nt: TGTGCCAGCAGCCAAGCTGTAGCGGGAGTGGGCCCCTACGAGCAGTACTTC
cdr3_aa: CASSQAVAGVGPYEQYF

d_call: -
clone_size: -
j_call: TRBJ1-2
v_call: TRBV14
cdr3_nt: TGTGCCAGCAGGGCGCAGGGGAACTATGGCTACACCTTC
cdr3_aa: CASRAQGNYGYTF

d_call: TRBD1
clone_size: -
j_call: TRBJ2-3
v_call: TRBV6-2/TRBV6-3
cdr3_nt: TGTGCCAGCAGTTACCCGTCTCGACAGGGGAGCACAGATACGCAGTATTTT
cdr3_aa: CASSYPSRQGSTDTQYF

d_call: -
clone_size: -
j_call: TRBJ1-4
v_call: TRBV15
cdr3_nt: TGTGCCACCAGCAGAGACGGCAGGGGAACGTCTAATGAAAAACTGTTTTTT
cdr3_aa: CATSRDGRGTSNEKLFF

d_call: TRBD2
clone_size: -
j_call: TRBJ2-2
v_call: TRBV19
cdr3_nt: TGTGCCAGTAGTAGGGGACTAGCGGGCACCGGGGAGCTGTTTTTT
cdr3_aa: CASSRGLAGTGELFF

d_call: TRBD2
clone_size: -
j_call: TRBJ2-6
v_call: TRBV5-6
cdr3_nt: TGTGCCAGCACCGGGACTAGCGGGAGAGGTGGGGCCAACGTCCTGACTTTC
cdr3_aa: CASTGTSGRGGANVLTF

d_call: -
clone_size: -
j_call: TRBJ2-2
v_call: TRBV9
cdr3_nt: TGTGCCAGCAGGGCAGGATCGGCGCACACCGGGGAGCTGTTTTTT
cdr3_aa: CASRAGSAHTGELFF

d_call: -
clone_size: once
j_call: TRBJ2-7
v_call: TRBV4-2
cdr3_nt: TGTGCCAGCAGCCAAGATCCGTTTACAGGTAGCTCCTACGAGCAGTACTTC
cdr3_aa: CASSQDPFTGSSYEQYF

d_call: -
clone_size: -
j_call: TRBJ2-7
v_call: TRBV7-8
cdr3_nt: TGTGCCAGCAGCTTAGTTCCAGGCTACGAGCAGTACTTC
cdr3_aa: CASSLVPGYEQYF

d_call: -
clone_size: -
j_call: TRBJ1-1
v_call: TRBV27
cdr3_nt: TGTGCCAGCAGTGGGTACCAGGGGACTGAAGCTTTCTTT
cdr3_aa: CASSGYQGTEAFF

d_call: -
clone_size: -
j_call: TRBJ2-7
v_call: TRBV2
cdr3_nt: TGTGCCAGCAGGGGGGGAAACGGGAAGTTCTACGAGCAGTACTTC
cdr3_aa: CASRGGNGKFYEQYF

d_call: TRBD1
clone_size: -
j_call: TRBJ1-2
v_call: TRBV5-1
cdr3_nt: TGCGCCAGCAGCTCCGGGACAGGGTCGTTCTATGGCTACACCTTC
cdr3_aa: CASSSGTGSFYGYTF

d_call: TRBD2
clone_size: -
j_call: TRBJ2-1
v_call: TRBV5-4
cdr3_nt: TGTGCCAGCAGCTTGTCGGGGGGGAGCCTACCGGAGCAGTTCTTC
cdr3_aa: CASSLSGGSLPEQFF

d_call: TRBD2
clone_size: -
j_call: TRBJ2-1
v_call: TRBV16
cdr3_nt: TGTGCCAGCAGCCAAGTCGGCGGGAGGGCCGGATATGAGCAGTTCTTC
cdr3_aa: CASSQVGGRAGYEQFF

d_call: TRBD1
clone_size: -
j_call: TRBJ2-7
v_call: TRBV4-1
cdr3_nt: TGCGCCAGCAGCCAAGGACAGGGGGCTTACGAGCAGTACTTC
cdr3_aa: CASSQGQGAYEQYF

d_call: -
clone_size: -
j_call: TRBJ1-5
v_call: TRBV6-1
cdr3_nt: TGTGCCAGCAGTGAACAGGGCAAGGGCAATCAGCCCCAGCATTTT
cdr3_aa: CASSEQGKGNQPQHF

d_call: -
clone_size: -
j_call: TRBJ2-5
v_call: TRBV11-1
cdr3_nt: TGTGCCAGCACCCAAGGGGCACAAGAGACCCAGTACTTC
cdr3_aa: CASTQGAQETQYF

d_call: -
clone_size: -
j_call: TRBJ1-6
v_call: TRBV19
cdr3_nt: TGTGCCAGTAGTATGCGGACGCAGGCAGGGTCCTATAATTCACCCCTCCACTTT
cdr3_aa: CASSMRTQAGSYNSPLHF

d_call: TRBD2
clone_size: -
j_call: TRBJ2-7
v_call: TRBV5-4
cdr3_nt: TGTGCCAGCAGCACGCCTAGCGGAGCCTCCTACGAGCAGTACTTC
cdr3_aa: CASSTPSGASYEQYF

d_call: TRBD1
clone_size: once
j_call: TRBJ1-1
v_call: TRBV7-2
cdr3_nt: TGTGCCAGCAGCCTACACAGGGGGCCTGAAGCTTTCTTT
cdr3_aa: CASSLHRGPEAFF

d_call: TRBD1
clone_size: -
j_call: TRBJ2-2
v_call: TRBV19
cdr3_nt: TGTGCCAGTAGTATGGGACAGTCAGTCACCGGGGAGCTGTTTTTT
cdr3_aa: CASSMGQSVTGELFF

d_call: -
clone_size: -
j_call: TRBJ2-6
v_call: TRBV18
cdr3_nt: TGTGCCAGCTCACCGCCAGGCTCTGGGGCCAACGTCCTGACTTTC
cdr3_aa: CASSPPGSGANVLTF

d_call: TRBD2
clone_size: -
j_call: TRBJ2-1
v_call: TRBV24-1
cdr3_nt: TGTGCCACCAGTGAGGGGACTAGCGGGAGGGACAATGAGCAGTTCTTC
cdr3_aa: CATSEGTSGRDNEQFF

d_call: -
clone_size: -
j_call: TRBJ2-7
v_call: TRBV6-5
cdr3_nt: TGTGCCAGCAGTTACAAAGAAACAGGGACCTACGAGCAGTACTTC
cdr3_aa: CASSYKETGTYEQYF

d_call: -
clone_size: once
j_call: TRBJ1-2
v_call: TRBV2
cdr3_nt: TGTGCCAGCCGGGTGGGCAGGGGAGCTAACTATGGCTACACCTTC
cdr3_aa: CASRVGRGANYGYTF

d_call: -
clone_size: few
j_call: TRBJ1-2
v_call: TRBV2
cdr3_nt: TGTGCCAGCAGTATAGGACAGCTTAACTATGGCTACACCTTC
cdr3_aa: CASSIGQLNYGYTF

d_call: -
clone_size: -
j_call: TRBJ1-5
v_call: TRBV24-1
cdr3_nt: TGTGCCACCAGTGATTCTAGACAGCAAAATCAGCCCCAGCATTTT
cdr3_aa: CATSDSRQQNQPQHF

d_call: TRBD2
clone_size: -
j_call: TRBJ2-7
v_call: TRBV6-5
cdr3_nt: TGTGCCAGCAGTAACCGGTCCGGACTAGCGGGAGAGCAGTACTTC
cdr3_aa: CASSNRSGLAGEQYF

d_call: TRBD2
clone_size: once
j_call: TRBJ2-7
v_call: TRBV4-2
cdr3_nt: TGTGCCAGCAGCCAAGCAGGGACTAGCGGGGTATACGAGCAGTACTTC
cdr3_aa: CASSQAGTSGVYEQYF

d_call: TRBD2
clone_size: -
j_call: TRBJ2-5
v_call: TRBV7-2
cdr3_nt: TGTGCCAGCAGCACCTGGACTAGCGGGGAAGAGACCCAGTACTTC
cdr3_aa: CASSTWTSGEETQYF

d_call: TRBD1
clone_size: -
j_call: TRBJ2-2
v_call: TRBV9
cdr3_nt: TGTGCCAGCAGCTCCGGACAGGCGAACACCGGGGAGCTGTTTTTT
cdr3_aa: CASSSGQANTGELFF

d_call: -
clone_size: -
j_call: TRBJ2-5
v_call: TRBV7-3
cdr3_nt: TGTGCCAGCAGCTTAAATCCAGGGCGTCGGGAGACCCAGTACTTC
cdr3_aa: CASSLNPGRRETQYF

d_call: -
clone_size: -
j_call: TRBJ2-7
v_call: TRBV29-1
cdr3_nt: TGCAGCGTTGAGTGGGAGATAGGGAGCTACGAGCAGTACTTC
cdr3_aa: CSVEWEIGSYEQYF

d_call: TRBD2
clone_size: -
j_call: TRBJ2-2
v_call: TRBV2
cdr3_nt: TGTGCCAGCAGTACCGGGACTAGCGGGACCGGGGAGCTGTTTTTT
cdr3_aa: CASSTGTSGTGELFF

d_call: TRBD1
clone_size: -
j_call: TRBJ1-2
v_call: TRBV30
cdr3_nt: TGTGCCTGGAGTGCCTCCAGGGGGCCCACAGCCCGCTATGGCTACACCTTC
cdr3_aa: CAWSASRGPTARYGYTF

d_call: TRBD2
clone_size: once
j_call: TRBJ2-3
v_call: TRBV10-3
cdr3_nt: TGTGCCATCAGTGAGGGAAGTAGCGGGAGAGGTTCAGATACGCAGTATTTT
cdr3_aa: CAISEGSSGRGSDTQYF

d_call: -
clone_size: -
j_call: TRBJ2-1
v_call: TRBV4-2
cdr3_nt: TGTGCCAGCAGCCAAGCCCTTGGGGCGACCAGCAACAATGAGCAGTTCTTC
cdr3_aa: CASSQALGATSNNEQFF

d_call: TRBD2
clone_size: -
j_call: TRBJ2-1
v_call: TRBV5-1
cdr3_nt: TGCGCCAGCAGCTTGGATAGCGGGATCAACAATGAGCAGTTCTTC
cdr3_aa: CASSLDSGINNEQFF

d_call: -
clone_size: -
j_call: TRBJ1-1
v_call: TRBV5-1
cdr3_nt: TGCGCCAGCAGCCCTACAGGCGGCCAGCTTGAAGCTTTCTTT
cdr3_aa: CASSPTGGQLEAFF